This T cell receptor beta chain came from a study of PD-1 blockade in mismatch repair-deficient tumors. Note on this clone: Antigen: not known.

There are 19 residues in the CDR3. V shed 2 bases and J 4 bases; nucleotides not matched to a gene: 17. Germline V gives CDR1 MNHEY, CDR2 SMNVEV (reference sequence). The protocol was immunoSEQ multiplex PCR, while the TCRdb copy is restricted to in-frame clones and leaves out a portion. The sample lists approximately 13,000 clones, approximately 81% occurring once. Time point of the sample: approximately 10-day in vitro stimulation with candidate neoantigen peptide 4. A few pembrolizumab responders had their TCRs sequenced. Baseline for clone expansion was a parallel culture with no peptide. Whole-study findings and limits: About 4.5% of the 142 peptide-expanded blood TCRs were also found in tumor.

The V and J genes are TRBV27 and TRBJ2-1, with 7 bases lining up with TRBD2. The sample consisted of cells cultured in vitro, taken from a patient treated with pembrolizumab. The receptor was isolated from an adult with mismatch repair-deficient cancer. CDR3 in amino acids: CASSLPPRGFGGFYNEQFF. The CDR3 DNA reads TGTGCCAGCAGTTTACCACCTCGGGGGTTCGGGGGGTTTTACAATGAGCAGTTCTTC.